The sequence of this T cell receptor (beta chain) was determined in a study of cytomegalovirus exposure and HLA in healthy donors (dated by TCRdb to 2015 to 2018). Context from the whole study: In an earlier analysis of approximately 640 of the donors, 276 Gb of sequence data and 100 million or so unique TCR beta sequences from 150 million to 200 million T cells were reported. An early release that covered more than 550 HLA-typed donors contained approximately 300 gigabases of sequencing data and 65 million to 100 million unique TCR sequences. The genetic ancestry cluster associated with self-reported Caucasian donors included about 84% of the roughly 400 genotyped donors. The aim of the study was to test whether cataloging public T cell receptors could identify signatures of past pathogen exposure. The study used immunosequencing to profile the T cell repertoires of approximately 640 subjects and linked those repertoires to cytomegalovirus serostatus. Along with the approximately 700-subject first cohort, a separate validation cohort of over a hundred different subjects was used. To predict cytomegalovirus infection status, the study combined high-throughput TCR immunosequencing, statistical association of individual TCRs with disease status, and machine learning. A later analysis re-analyzed previously published TCR beta repertoires from 650 to 800 donors and added high-resolution HLA genotyping to study TCR occurrence patterns. Rather than drawing on any new phenotypic data, the later analysis identified candidate immune exposures from TCR beta sequences and the way those sequences occurred across donors. To decide whether each TCR beta V gene segment behaved as functional or pseudogenic, an earlier analysis of 587 of the donors relied on high-throughput TCR beta sequencing. Donor age, sex, ethnicity and CMV serostatus were compiled alongside the repertoire data. In a later genetic analysis, genome-wide SNP genotypes for about 65% of the roughly 670 donors were used, and that subset was treated as a discovery cohort. All discovery cohort repertoires had been generated on a single sequencing platform. HLA typing covered class I and class II loci at four-digit resolution. The number of donors typed differed by locus, with roughly 629-640 for A, B, C, DRB1 and DQB1, more than 500 for DQA1, about 610 for DPA1, and approximately 470 for DPB1. Because of strong linkage in the cohort, roughly five DR-DQ haplotypes were treated as single units for association and clustering. On average, roughly 240,000 unique TCR beta nucleotide sequences were sequenced per donor among 300 to 500 genotyped donors of the cohort, with 15% to 20% of those sequences being non-productive.

Broad study findings and their caveats: In a later analysis, most CMV-associated TCR beta chains were found to appear HLA-restricted, with HLA associations seemingly driven largely by CMV exposure. In a later genetic analysis, fewer N-insertions in productive TCRs were reported among donors in an Asian-associated ancestry cluster than the approximately 670-donor mean. In a later analysis, TCR association rates were found to vary across HLA loci, with the most associated TCRs seen for DRB1 alleles and the fewest for HLA-C alleles. Only TCR beta chains were sequenced in this cohort, and the absence of alpha or paired-chain data limited detectable features. In a later analysis, several top co-occurrence clusters were reported to appear linked to parvovirus B19, influenza, CMV and Epstein-Barr virus. An association between a missense DCLRE1C variant and V-gene and J-gene trimming of TCR beta chains was found in a later genetic analysis and replicated in an independent cohort. HLA typing was unavailable for some donors at each locus, so association tests used only the typed subset. Linkage disequilibrium might explain the correlated functional status among segregating V segments, but an unknown experimental factor could not be ruled out. A later analysis found that HLA-associated TCR beta chains were more clonally expanded and had lower generation probabilities than equally common non-associated chains. A further reported finding was that TCR beta sequences accurately predicted the HLA-A and HLA-B alleles for most subjects in the first cohort. When HLA alleles, especially DR and DQ, strongly co-occurred, attributing TCR associations to individual alleles was difficult. At a false discovery rate of 0.05, a later analysis linked about 16,000 TCR beta sequences to specific HLA alleles. The study gave a list of 150 to 200 TCR beta chains associated with cytomegalovirus. The earlier analysis of a few hundred of the donors excluded 15 to 20 rarely observed V segments, including chromosome 9 orphons, because counts were too low. The authors suggested that the approach could potentially be extended to other disease states and immunological phenotypes. In vitro tests confirmed that a few of the cytomegalovirus-associated TCR beta chains recognize cytomegalovirus antigens. A cluster of highly shared sequence variants was judged likely to be a technical artifact of the sequencing pipeline. In both the original and validation cohorts, the classifier was reported to diagnose cytomegalovirus status with high specificity and sensitivity. In an earlier analysis of approximately 590 of the donors, most TCR beta V segments were observed in productive rearrangements about 90% or about 30% of the time, broadly matching IMGT annotations. Most TCR sequences were observed very rarely across donors, whereas some public TCRs were present in many individuals. Sequencing depth was assumed to be roughly uniform across donors in the presence/absence analyses, though that assumption may not hold. The only immune exposure information available for the cohort was CMV serostatus. Because the 87-base-pair reads could not distinguish some IMGT-functional V segments, including TRBV6-2 and TRBV6-3, those segments were excluded.

Libraries were made using the immunoSEQ multiplex PCR assay. For the multiplex PCR, a mixture combining 60 forward primers for TCR Vbeta segments and 13 reverse primers for TCR Jbeta segments was used. The CDR3 region of rearranged TCR beta genes was amplified from genomic DNA by a multiplex PCR assay. Amplified TCR beta libraries were sequenced as 87-base-pair reads on the Illumina HiSeq System. The authors' analysis ran thus. A later analysis counted 75 million to 100 million unique TCR beta chains across the 666 repertoires, and some 11 million of these chains were shared by at least two donors. To remove PCR and sequencing errors, raw reads were error-corrected and collapsed into unique sequences using a nearest-neighbor algorithm that merged closely related sequences. V, D and J gene segments were assigned by aligning CDR3 sequences to IMGT reference sequences. For a sequence to be retained, a match of at least six nucleotides to both a V gene segment and a J gene segment was required. Rearrangements were classified as productive when the CDR3 lacked stop codons and remained in frame with V and J, and all other rearrangements were classified as non-productive. CDR3 was defined according to IMGT convention as the region running from the second conserved V-encoded cysteine to the conserved J-encoded phenylalanine. The earlier analysis of a few hundred of the donors excluded sequences that lacked an unambiguous match to a single V gene segment. In an earlier analysis of roughly 600 of the donors, a V segment was called functional when productive rearrangements were above 56.7%, and segregating when the standard deviation between donors exceeded 5%. To diagnose cytomegalovirus status from the catalog of TCR beta chain sequences, a statistical classification framework was built. A later analysis assigned V and J genes by comparing TCR nucleotide sequences with IMGT/GENE-DB human TR gene sequences. The TCRdist pipeline was used in a later analysis to assign CDR3 sequences and most-parsimonious VDJ recombination scenarios. In a later analysis, each TCR beta chain was defined by its CDR3 amino acid sequence together with its V-gene family, and reads without a unique V-gene family were excluded. To address suspected cross-contamination and a sequencing artifact, a later analysis removed roughly 580 highly shared, low-generation-probability nucleotide sequences. In a later analysis, a clonal expansion index for each public chain was calculated from normalized within-repertoire ranks of inferred template counts. In a later analysis, generation probabilities were computed with a VDJ recombination model fitted to out-of-frame rearrangements, and the resulting probabilities were checked against IGoR. Hypergeometric tests were used in a later analysis to score TCR-TCR, TCR-HLA and TCR-CMV co-occurrence, with a repertoire-size bias correction applied to the TCR pairs. A later analysis estimated false discovery rates by permuting HLA or CMV assignments 20 times. In a later analysis, co-occurring TCRs were grouped using DBSCAN, and TCRdist sequence similarity was added for clustering within HLA-allele-positive subsets. Repertoires with fewer than 30,000 or more than 120,000 public chains were left out of co-occurrence clustering, as were several repertoires with anomalous nucleotide sharing. In TCRdb, the immuneACCESS table is reduced to in-frame sequences with V and J assigned. These tables do not hold every clone; where another copy was compared, an unresolved V gene accounts for under half, and the others remain unexplained. The D gene and trimming were derived from the DNA, and the V and J assignments and clone size from that table. Present in this sample are 110,000 to 150,000 clones, about 82% of which were seen just once. 3.5% to 4.5% of the sample comes from the top ten.

The cohort comprised approximately 700 healthy bone marrow donors. At the time of sampling, every cohort member was nominally healthy, though immune exposures that went unrecorded were likely present. The donor was CMV seropositive and was included in the group of about 290 seropositive cohort members. A peripheral blood sample was collected from each donor, and TCR beta sequencing was performed on peripheral blood mononuclear cells. The Qiagen DNeasy Blood Extraction Kit was used to extract genomic DNA from the blood cell samples. Trimming takes 3 bases from V and 1 base from J, and the germline ends sit 6 bases apart. From cysteine to phenylalanine, the CDR3 is 13 amino acids long. The entry retains the CDR3 DNA only, 39 bases that are in frame from base 1. The germline V gene gives CDR1 as KGHSH and CDR2 as LQKENI. In this sample, this clone turned up once. The target of this receptor is not known. Base qualities are not recorded, but no much larger clone differs from it by a single base.

This sequence was found in a woman in her 40s in good health and CMV-seropositive. The sequencing input was PBMCs. This chain joins TRBV18 to TRBJ1-1; confidence is insufficient to name the D gene. The CDR3 here reads CASSPTQNTEAFF. The DNA sequence is TGTGCCAGCTCACCTACACAGAACACTGAAGCTTTCTTT.